Listed here is a single TCR beta chain. In the study's own analysis: Nucleated cell counts were estimated from reference gene primer amplification. Sequencing used immunoSEQ multiplex PCR; TCRdb keeps in-frame clones, though not all of them. V, J and clone size derive from that table, while D and trimming were established from the DNA sequence. The table shows some 330,000 clones, with roughly 90% occurring only once. This entry comes from a study of blood T cell repertoires in COVID-19. Study in general: Material from acute and convalescent COVID-19 was sourced from the United States, Italy and Spain.

Seattle patients were enrolled during active infection and followed longitudinally. The germline gives CDR1 MNHEY, CDR2 SVGAGI. Trimming cost V 7 bases and J 9 bases; bases outside gene matches: 4. The CDR3 length is 14 residues. This chain links TRBV6-5 with TRBJ1-6, with 12 bases aligning to TRBD1. The TCR sequence derives from a woman between 25 and 40 years old with COVID-19, enrolled during active disease. Sample: peripheral blood. The CDR3 nucleotides read TGTGCCAGCACGTGGGGACAGGGGGCTTCACCCCTCCACTTT. Translated, it gives CASTWGQGASPLHF.